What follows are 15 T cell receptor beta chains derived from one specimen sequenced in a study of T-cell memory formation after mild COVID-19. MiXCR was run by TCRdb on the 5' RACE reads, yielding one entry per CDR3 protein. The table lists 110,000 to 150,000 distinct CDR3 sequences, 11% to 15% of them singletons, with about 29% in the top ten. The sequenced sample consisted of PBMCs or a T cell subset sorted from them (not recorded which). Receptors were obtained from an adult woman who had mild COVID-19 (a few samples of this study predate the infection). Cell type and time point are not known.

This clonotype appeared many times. This CDR3 is CASSYGGRGTDTQYF. The CDR3 bases are TGTGCCAGCAGTTACGGCGGTAGGGGGACAGATACGCAGTATTTT. The chain is built from TRBV6-5 and TRBJ2-3; D may be TRBD1 (6 bases). Deletions cut 2 bases from V and 3 bases from J, with 12 bases between. There are 15 residues in the CDR3. Germline values: CDR1 MNHEY, CDR2 SVGAGI.

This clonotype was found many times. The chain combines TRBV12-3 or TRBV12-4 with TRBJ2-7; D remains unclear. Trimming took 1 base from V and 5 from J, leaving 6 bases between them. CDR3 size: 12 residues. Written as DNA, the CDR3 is TGTGCCAGCAGTTTAGGCTACAACGAGCAGTACTTC. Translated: CASSLGYNEQYF.

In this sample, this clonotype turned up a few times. CDR3 in DNA: TGCGCCAGCAGCTTTCGGACAGGGGGCACTGAAGCTTTCTTT. It is translated as CASSFRTGGTEAFF. The V and J genes are TRBV5-1 and TRBJ1-1; 10 positions match TRBD1. Trimming at V came to 2 bases and at J to 4 bases, leaving 2 bases not matched to a gene. Per the germline V gene, CDR1 is SGHRS and CDR2 is YFSETQ. This CDR3 region has 14 residues.

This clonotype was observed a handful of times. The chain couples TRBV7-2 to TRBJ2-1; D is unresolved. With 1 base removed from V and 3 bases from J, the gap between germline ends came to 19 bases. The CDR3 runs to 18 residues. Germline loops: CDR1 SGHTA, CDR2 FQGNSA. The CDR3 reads CASSLEVGRTGDYNEQFF. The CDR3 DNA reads TGTGCCAGCAGCTTAGAGGTTGGCAGGACCGGAGACTACAATGAGCAGTTCTTC.

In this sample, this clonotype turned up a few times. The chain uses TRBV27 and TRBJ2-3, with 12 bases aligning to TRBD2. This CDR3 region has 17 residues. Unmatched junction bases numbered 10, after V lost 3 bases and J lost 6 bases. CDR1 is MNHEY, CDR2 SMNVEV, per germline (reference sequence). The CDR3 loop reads CASSLGLAGGPPDTQYF. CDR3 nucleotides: TGTGCCAGCAGTTTGGGCCTAGCGGGAGGGCCGCCGGATACGCAGTATTTT.

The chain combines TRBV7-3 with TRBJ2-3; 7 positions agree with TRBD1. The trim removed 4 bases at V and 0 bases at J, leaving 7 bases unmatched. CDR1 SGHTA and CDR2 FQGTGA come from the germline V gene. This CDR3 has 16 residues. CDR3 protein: CASSSRTGASTDTQYF. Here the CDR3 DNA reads TGTGCCAGCAGCTCCCGTACAGGGGCCAGCACAGATACGCAGTATTTT. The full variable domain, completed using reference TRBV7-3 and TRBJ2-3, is GAGVSQTPSNKVTEKGKYVELRCDPISGHTALYWYRQSLGQGPEFLIYFQGTGAADDSGLPNDRFFAVRPEGSVSTLKIQRTERGDSAVYLCASSSRTGASTDTQYFGPGTRLTVL.

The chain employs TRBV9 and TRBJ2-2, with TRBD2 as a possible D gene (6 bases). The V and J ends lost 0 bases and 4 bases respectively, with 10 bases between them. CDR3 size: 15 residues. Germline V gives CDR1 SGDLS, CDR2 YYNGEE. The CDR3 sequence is CASSVDGGGTGELFF. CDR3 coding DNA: TGTGCCAGCAGCGTAGATGGGGGAGGCACCGGGGAGCTGTTTTTT. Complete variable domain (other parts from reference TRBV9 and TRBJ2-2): DSGVTQTPKHLITATGQRVTLRCSPRSGDLSVYWYQQSLDQGLQFLIQYYNGEERAKGNILERFSAQQFPDLHSELNLSSLELGDSALYFCASSVDGGGTGELFFGEGSRLTVL.

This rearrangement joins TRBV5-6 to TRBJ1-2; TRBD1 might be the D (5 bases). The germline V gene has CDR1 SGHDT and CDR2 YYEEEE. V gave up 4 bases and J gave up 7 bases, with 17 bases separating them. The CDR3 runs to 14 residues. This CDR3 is CASSLGGGISGYTF. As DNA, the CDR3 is TGTGCCAGCAGCCTCGGCGGGGGGATAAGTGGCTACACCTTC.

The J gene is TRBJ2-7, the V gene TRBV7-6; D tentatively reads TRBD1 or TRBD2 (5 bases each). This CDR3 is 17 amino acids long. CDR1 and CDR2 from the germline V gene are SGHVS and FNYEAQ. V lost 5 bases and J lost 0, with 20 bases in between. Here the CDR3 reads CASSPAIGAGNSYEQYF. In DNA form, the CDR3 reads TGTGCCAGCAGCCCCGCCATCGGGGCAGGGAACTCCTACGAGCAGTACTTC.

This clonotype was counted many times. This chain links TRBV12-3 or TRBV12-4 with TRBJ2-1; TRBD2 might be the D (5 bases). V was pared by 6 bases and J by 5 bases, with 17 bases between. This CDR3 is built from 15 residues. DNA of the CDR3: TGTGCCAGCAGACCTCTTGTGGGAGCGGACAATGAGCAGTTCTTC. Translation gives CASRPLVGADNEQFF.

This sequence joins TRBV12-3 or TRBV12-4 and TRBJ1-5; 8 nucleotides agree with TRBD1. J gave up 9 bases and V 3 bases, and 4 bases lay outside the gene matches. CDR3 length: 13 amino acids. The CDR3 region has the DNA TGTGCCAGCAGTTTCCCCGGACAGGGGCCCCAGCATTTT. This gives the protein CASSFPGQGPQHF.

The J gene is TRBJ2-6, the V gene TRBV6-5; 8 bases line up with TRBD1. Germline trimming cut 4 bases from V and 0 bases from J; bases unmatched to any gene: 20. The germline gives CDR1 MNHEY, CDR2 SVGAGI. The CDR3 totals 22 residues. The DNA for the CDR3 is TGTGCCAGCAGTTCCTTAGGCGAGCTGCGACAGGGGATAAGCTCTGGGGCCAACGTCCTGACTTTC. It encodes CASSSLGELRQGISSGANVLTF.

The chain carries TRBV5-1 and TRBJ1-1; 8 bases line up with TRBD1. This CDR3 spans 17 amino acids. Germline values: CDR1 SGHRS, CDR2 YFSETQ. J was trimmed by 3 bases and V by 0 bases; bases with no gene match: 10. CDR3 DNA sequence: TGCGCCAGCAGCTTGGTCGGGGCAGGGGGCTTGGACACTGAAGCTTTCTTT. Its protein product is CASSLVGAGGLDTEAFF.

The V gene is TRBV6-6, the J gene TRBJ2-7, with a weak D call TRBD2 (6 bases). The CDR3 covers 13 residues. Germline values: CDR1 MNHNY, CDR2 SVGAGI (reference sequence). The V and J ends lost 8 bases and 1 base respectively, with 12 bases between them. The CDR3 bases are TGTGCCAGCGCCTTTGGGGGGTCCTACGAGCAGTACTTC. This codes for CASAFGGSYEQYF.

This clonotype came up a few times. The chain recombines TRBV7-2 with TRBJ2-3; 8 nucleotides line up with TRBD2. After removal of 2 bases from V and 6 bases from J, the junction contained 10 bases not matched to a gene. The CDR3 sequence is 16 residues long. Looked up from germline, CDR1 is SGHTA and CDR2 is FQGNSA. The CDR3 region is CASSLRGREVTDTQYF. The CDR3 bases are TGTGCCAGCAGCTTACGAGGGCGGGAGGTCACCGATACGCAGTATTTT.